This TCR beta chain was found in a study of HIV-infected patients and healthy controls. Turning to the study itself: Viral load fell to undetectable in 11 of 16 patients by the second blood draw. Points from the study as a whole: In healthy controls, MAIT alpha CDR3s were common; in HIV+ repertoires, severely depleted. The authors saw processing only sixteen HIV-infected individuals as a major limitation on generality.

cDNA was made from roughly 500 ng RNA using alpha and beta constant primers. Using multiplexing indices, alpha and beta chain libraries were generated apart by chain-specific third strand synthesis. One entry per CDR3 protein results from TCRdb running MiXCR on the 5' RACE reads. Of some 6,600 distinct CDR3 sequences in the sample, about 9.6% were seen once. Germline V gene lookup returns CDR1 SEHNR and CDR2 FQNEAQ (reference sequence). The V and J ends lost 5 bases and 6 bases respectively, with 11 bases between them. The CDR3 length is 13 residues. Roughly three months, about 14 weeks, into antiretroviral therapy, follow-up blood was collected. Whole blood was used without fractionation, so all unsorted peripheral T cells were included. This clonotype is judged medium-sized. Its antigen is undetermined.

The TCR comes from an adult with HIV infection. The gene calls are TRBV7-9 and TRBJ2-1, with D unclear. The material was blood, obtained during antiretroviral therapy. CDR3 protein: CASSPPYPNEQFF. CDR3 DNA sequence: TGTGCCAGCAGCCCTCCTTACCCCAATGAGCAGTTCTTC.